This TCR beta chain was identified in a study of blood T cell repertoires in COVID-19. About the study: The samples span acute and convalescent COVID-19 from the United States, Italy and Spain. The analysed material was cDNA or gDNA that came from T cells, B-cell-depleted T cells, or PBMCs.

The CDR3 runs to 15 residues. Looked up from germline, CDR1 is SGHRS and CDR2 is YFSETQ. V shed 4 bases and J 1 base; nucleotides not matched to a gene: 7. In the study's own analysis: Reference gene primer amplification gave nucleated cell count estimates. Produced via immunoSEQ multiplex PCR; TCRdb's table is partial and in-frame only. From that table come the V and J calls and clone size; the DNA was used to work out D and trimming. The table records 150,000 or so clones, just under 85% of them present only once. This clonotype originated in a woman aged 55-69 years with acute or convalescent COVID-19. Sample: peripheral blood. This chain joins TRBV5-1 and TRBJ1-1; 7 bases map to TRBD1. In DNA form, the CDR3 reads TGCGCCAGCAGCCACCAAGGACAGGCGAACACTGAAGCTTTCTTT. Its protein is CASSHQGQANTEAFF.